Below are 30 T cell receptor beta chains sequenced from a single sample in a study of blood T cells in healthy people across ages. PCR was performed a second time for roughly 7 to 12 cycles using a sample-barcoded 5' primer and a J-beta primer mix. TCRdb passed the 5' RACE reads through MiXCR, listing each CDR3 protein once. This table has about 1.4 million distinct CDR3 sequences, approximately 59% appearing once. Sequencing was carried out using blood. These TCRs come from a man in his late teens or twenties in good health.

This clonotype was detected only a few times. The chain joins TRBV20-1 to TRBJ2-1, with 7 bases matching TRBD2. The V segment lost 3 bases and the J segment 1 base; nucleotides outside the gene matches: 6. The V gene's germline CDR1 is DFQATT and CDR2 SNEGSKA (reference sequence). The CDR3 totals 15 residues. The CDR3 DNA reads TGCAGTGCTAGGCTCTTGGGACTATCCTACAATGAGCAGTTCTTC. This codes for CSARLLGLSYNEQFF.

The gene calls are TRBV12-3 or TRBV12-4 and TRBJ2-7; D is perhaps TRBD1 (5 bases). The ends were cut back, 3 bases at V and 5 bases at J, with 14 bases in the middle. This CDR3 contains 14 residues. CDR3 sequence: CASSFKDMSHEQYF. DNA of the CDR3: TGTGCCAGCAGTTTTAAGGACATGTCCCACGAGCAGTACTTC.

The DNA for the CDR3 is TGTGCCAGCAGCCCACTAGCGGGCTTTGGGAATGAGCAGTTCTTC. This sequence encodes CASSPLAGFGNEQFF. This sequence joins TRBV11-2 and TRBJ2-1, with 9 bases aligning to TRBD2. J was trimmed by 7 bases and V by 5 bases; bases with no gene match: 9. Germline values: CDR1 SGHAT, CDR2 FQNNGV. This CDR3 spans 15 amino acids.

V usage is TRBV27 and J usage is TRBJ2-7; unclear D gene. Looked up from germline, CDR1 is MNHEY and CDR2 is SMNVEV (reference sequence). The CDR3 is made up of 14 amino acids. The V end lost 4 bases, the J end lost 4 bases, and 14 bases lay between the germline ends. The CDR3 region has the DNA TGTGCCAGCAGTTACCGACTCCAGGCTTACGAGCAGTACTTC. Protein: CASSYRLQAYEQYF.

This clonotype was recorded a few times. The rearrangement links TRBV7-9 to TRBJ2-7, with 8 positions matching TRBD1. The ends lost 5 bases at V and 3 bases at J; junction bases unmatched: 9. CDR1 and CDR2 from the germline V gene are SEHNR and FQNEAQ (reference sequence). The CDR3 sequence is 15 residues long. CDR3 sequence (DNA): TGTGCCAGCAGCCGCGGAGGACAGGGAATCTACGAGCAGTACTTC. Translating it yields CASSRGGQGIYEQYF.

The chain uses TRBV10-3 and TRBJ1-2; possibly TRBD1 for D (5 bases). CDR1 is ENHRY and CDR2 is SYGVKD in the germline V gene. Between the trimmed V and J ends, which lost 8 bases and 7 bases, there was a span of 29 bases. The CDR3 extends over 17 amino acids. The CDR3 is CAISGAGPWEGLSGYTF. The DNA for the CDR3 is TGTGCCATCTCGGGAGCGGGACCTTGGGAAGGTCTTAGTGGCTACACCTTC.

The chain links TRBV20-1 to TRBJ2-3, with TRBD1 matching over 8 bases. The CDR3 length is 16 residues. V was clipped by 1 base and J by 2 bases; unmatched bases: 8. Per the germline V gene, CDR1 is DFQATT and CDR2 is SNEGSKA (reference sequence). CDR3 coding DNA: TGCAGTGCTAGAGTACCGGGACAGGTAGACACAGATACGCAGTATTTT. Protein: CSARVPGQVDTDTQYF.

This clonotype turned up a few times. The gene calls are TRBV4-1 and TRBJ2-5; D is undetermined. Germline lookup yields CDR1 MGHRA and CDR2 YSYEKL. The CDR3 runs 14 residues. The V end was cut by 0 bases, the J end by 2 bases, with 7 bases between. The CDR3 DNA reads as TGCGCCAGCAGCCAAGACCATGGTCAAGAGACCCAGTACTTC. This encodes CASSQDHGQETQYF.

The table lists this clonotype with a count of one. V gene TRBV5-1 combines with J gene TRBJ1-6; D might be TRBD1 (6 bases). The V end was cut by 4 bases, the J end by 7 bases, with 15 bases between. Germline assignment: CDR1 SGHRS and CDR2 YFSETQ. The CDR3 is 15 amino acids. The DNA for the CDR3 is TGCGCCAGCAGCACCCACAGGGTTCGGAATTCACCCCTCCACTTT. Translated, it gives CASSTHRVRNSPLHF.

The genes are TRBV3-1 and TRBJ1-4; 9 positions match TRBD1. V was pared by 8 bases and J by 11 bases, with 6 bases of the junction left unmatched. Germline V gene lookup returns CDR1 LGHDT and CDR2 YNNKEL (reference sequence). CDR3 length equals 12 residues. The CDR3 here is CASERTGGKLFF. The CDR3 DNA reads TGTGCCAGCGAGAGAACAGGGGGCAAACTGTTTTTT.

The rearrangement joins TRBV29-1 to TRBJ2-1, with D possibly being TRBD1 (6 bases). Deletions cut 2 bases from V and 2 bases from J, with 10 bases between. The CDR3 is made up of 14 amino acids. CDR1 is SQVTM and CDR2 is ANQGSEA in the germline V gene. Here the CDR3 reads CSVERQGPYNEQFF. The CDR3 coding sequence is TGCAGCGTTGAAAGGCAGGGGCCCTACAATGAGCAGTTCTTC.

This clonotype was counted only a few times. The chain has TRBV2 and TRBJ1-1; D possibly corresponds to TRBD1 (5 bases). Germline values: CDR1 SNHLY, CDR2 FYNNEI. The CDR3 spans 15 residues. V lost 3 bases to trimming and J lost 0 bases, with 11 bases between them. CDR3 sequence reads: CASSEPGGMNTEAFF. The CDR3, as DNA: TGTGCCAGCAGTGAGCCCGGGGGTATGAACACTGAAGCTTTCTTT.

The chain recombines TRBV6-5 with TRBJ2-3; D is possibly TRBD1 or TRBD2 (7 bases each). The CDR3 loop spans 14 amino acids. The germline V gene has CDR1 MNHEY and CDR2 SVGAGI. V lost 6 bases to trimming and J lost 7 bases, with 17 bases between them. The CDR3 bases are TGTGCCAGCAGCTCCCAGGGGGGGTCAAATACGCAGTATTTT. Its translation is CASSSQGGSNTQYF.

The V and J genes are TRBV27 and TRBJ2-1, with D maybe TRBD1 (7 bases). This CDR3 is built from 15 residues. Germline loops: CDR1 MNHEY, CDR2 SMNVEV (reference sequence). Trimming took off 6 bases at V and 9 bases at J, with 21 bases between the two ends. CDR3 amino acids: CASRGQSGGGIEQFF. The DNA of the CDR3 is TGTGCCAGCAGGGGACAGAGCGGAGGGGGTATTGAGCAGTTCTTC.

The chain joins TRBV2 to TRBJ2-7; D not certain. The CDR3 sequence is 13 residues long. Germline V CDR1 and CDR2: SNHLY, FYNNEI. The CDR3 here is CAHFSPPSYEQYF. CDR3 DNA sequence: TGTGCTCACTTCAGTCCTCCCTCCTACGAGCAGTACTTC.

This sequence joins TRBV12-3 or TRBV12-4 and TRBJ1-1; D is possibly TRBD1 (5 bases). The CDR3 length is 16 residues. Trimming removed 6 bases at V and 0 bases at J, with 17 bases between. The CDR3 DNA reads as TGTGCCAGCAGCCGGACGGCCCTAGGGGTGAACACTGAAGCTTTCTTT. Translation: CASSRTALGVNTEAFF.

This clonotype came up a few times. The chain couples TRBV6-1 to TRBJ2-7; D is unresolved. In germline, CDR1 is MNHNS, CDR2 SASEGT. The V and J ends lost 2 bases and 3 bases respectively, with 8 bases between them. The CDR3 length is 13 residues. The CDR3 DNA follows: TGTGCCAGCAGTGAAAATACGGTCTACGAGCAGTACTTC. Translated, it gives CASSENTVYEQYF.

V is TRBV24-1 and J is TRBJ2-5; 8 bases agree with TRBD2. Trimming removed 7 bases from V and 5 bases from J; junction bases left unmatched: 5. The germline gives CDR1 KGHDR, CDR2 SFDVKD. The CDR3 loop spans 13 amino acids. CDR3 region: CATSKAGVETQYF. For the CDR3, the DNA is TGTGCCACCAGCAAAGCGGGAGTTGAGACCCAGTACTTC.

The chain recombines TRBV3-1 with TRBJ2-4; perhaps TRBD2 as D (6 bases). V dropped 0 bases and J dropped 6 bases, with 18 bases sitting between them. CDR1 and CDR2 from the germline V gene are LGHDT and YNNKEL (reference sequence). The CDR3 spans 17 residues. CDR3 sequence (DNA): TGTGCCAGCAGCCAAGAACGGACGAGACTAGGTGTAAACATTCAGTACTTC. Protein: CASSQERTRLGVNIQYF.

The CDR3 bases are TGTGCCAGCAGTTTAGTTTTATTAGCGGGGGACAATGAGCAGTTCTTC. Translating gives CASSLVLLAGDNEQFF. This sequence joins TRBV12-3 or TRBV12-4 and TRBJ2-1; 9 bases line up with TRBD2. The V gene end was trimmed by 1 base and the J gene end by 5 bases; junction bases not matched to a gene: 6. The length of the CDR3 is 16 residues.

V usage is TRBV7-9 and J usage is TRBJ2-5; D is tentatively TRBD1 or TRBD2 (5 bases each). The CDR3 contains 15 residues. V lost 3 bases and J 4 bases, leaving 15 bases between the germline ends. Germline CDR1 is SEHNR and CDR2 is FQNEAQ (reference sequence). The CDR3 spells CASSLPGTQGETQYF. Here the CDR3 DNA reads TGTGCCAGCAGCTTGCCCGGGACCCAGGGAGAGACCCAGTACTTC.

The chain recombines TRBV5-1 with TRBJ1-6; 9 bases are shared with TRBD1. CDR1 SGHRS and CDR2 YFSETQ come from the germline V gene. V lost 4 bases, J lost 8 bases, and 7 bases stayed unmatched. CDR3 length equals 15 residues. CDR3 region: CASSPGRTGDSPLHF. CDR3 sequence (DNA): TGCGCCAGCAGCCCGGGGCGGACAGGGGATTCACCCCTCCACTTT.

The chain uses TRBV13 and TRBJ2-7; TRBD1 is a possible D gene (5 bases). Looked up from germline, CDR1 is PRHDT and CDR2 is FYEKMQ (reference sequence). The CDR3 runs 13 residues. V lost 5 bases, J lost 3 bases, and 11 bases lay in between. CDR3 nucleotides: TGTGCCAGCAGCACGACAGATAACTACGAGCAGTACTTC. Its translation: CASSTTDNYEQYF.

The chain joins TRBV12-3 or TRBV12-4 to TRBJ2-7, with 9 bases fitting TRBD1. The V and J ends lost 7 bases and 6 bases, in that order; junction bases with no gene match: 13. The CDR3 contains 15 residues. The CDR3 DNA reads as TGTGCCAGCACCGAAACAGGGGGCGGTAGTTTCGAGCAGTACTTC. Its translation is CASTETGGGSFEQYF.

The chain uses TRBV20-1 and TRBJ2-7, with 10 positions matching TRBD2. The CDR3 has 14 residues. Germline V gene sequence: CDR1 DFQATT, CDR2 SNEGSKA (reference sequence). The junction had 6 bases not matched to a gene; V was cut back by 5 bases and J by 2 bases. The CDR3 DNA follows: TGCAGTGCTGGACCTAGCGGGAGTGCCTACGAGCAGTACTTC. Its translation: CSAGPSGSAYEQYF.

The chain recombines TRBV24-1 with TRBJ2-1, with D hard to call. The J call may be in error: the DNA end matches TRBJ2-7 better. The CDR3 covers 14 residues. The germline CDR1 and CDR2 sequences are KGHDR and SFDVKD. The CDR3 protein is CATSGRSSYNEQYF. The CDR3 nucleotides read TGTGCCACCAGTGGTAGGAGCTCCTACAATGAGCAGTACTTC.

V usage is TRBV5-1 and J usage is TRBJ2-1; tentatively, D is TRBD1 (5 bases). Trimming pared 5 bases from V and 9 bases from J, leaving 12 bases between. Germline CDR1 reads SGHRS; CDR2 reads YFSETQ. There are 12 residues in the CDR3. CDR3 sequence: CASSSGQGEQFF. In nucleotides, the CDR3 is TGCGCCAGCAGTTCCGGCCAGGGTGAGCAGTTCTTC.

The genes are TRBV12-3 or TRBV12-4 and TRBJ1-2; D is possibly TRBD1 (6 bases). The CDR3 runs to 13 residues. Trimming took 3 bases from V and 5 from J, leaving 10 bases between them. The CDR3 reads CASSLKGEYGYTF. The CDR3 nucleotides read TGTGCCAGCAGTTTGAAGGGGGAATATGGCTACACCTTC.

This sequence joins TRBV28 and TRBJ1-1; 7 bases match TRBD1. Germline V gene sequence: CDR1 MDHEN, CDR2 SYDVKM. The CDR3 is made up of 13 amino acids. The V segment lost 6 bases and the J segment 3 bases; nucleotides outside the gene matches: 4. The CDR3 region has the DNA TGTGCCAGCAGAACAGGGGAGCACACTGAAGCTTTCTTT. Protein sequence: CASRTGEHTEAFF.

The CDR3 DNA reads TGTGCCAGCAGCGAGGGACAGGGAATTGAAGCTTTCTTT. Protein sequence: CASSEGQGIEAFF. This chain joins TRBV25-1 and TRBJ1-1; 9 bases align to TRBD1. After removal of 6 bases from V and 7 bases from J, the junction contained 6 bases not matched to a gene. CDR1 and CDR2 (germline): MGHDK, SYGVNS. CDR3 length: 13 amino acids.